This TCR beta chain was obtained from a study of PD-L1 blockade in urothelial cancer. Stated time point: peripheral blood 6 weeks after treatment start. Between the trimmed V and J ends, which lost 4 bases and 1 base, there was a span of 8 bases. Germline CDR1 is SGHDT and CDR2 is YYEEEE. The CDR3 sequence is 13 residues long. The table came from immunoSEQ multiplex PCR; TCRdb's copy has only in-frame clones and leaves some out. The sample lists roughly 120,000 clones, around 89% seen once, with under 2% in the top ten. The gene calls are TRBV5-6 and TRBJ2-5; D not certain. The input for sequencing was PBMCs, taken around atezolizumab (anti-PD-L1) treatment. This clonotype was obtained from a man aged 60 to 75 with urothelial cancer. The CDR3 DNA reads as TGTGCCAGCAGCCCCTACCCCCAAGAGACCCAGTACTTC. Translated: CASSPYPQETQYF.